This passage covers 19 T cell receptor beta chains from one sample sequenced in a study of T cell responses to AZD1222 COVID-19 vaccine. Produced via immunoSEQ multiplex PCR; TCRdb's table is partial and in-frame only. The repertoire includes some 170,000 clones, around 90% of them detected once, and approximately 4% sits in the top ten. The sequencing used peripheral blood, collected 28 days after the second dose of the MenACWY control vaccine. The receptors derive from an adult who received the MenACWY meningococcal vaccine as a control.

The chain is built from TRBV28 and TRBJ2-7, with 8 bases lining up with TRBD2. The CDR3 totals 14 residues. Germline V gene data show CDR1 as MDHEN and CDR2 as SYDVKM. Trimming cost V 2 bases and J 4 bases; bases outside gene matches: 4. The CDR3 coding sequence is TGTGCCAGCAGTTTACTAGCGGGTTCGTACGAGCAGTACTTC. This sequence encodes CASSLLAGSYEQYF.

J is TRBJ1-5 and V is TRBV28, with D perhaps TRBD1 (5 bases). The CDR3 totals 14 residues. The germline V and J ends were trimmed by 6 bases and 3 bases, with 12 bases remaining between them. Germline V gene sequence: CDR1 MDHEN, CDR2 SYDVKM. CDR3 in DNA: TGTGCCAGCAGCGTTTGGGGGTCCAATCAGCCCCAGCATTTT. It translates to CASSVWGSNQPQHF.

This chain links TRBV6-5 with TRBJ1-2, with D maybe TRBD1 (5 bases). V was shortened by 6 bases and J by 2 bases, with 16 bases between the two germline ends. CDR1 is MNHEY and CDR2 is SVGAGI in the germline V gene. This CDR3 spans 15 amino acids. The CDR3 protein is CASSPGGGSNYGYTF. The CDR3 coding sequence is TGTGCCAGCAGCCCCGGGGGGGGATCAAACTATGGCTACACCTTC.

The rearrangement joins TRBV5-1 to TRBJ1-2, with D possibly TRBD1 on 5 matching bases. This CDR3 contains 15 residues. The germline CDR1 and CDR2 sequences are SGHRS and YFSETQ. V was cut by 0 bases and J by 1 base, with 10 bases left in between. This CDR3 reads CASSLGQNFNYGYTF. The CDR3 coding sequence is TGCGCCAGCAGCTTGGGACAGAATTTTAACTATGGCTACACCTTC.

The rearrangement links TRBV18 to TRBJ2-5, with D unclear. Germline loops: CDR1 KGHSH, CDR2 LQKENI. The CDR3 contains 13 residues. Deletions cut 3 bases from V and 1 base from J, with 6 bases between. CDR3 amino acids: CASSPRLQETQYF. In DNA, the CDR3 is TGTGCCAGCTCACCCCGCCTCCAAGAGACCCAGTACTTC.

This rearrangement joins TRBV19 to TRBJ1-4; TRBD1 is a possible D gene (6 bases). Trimming took off 3 bases at V and 5 bases at J, with 13 bases between the two ends. This CDR3 has 15 amino acids. Germline V gives CDR1 LNHDA, CDR2 SQIVND (reference sequence). The CDR3 spells CASSMSGTPNEKLFF. Here the CDR3 DNA reads TGTGCCAGTAGTATGTCCGGGACACCGAATGAAAAACTGTTTTTT.

V is TRBV3-1 (or the pseudogene TRBV3-2) and J is TRBJ1-1, with D unclear. The V end was cut by 4 bases, the J end by 1 base, with 7 bases between. In germline, CDR1 is LGHDT, CDR2 YNNKEL (reference sequence). CDR3 length: 13 residues. The CDR3 protein is CASSLKGNTEAFF. CDR3 DNA: TGTGCCAGCAGCCTAAAGGGGAACACTGAAGCTTTCTTT.

This chain's CDR3 is CATSRVLGTGAPRRGTKNIQYF. In DNA, the CDR3 is TGTGCCACCAGCAGAGTCCTAGGGACAGGGGCCCCCCGAAGGGGTACCAAAAACATTCAGTACTTC. This sequence joins TRBV15 and TRBJ2-4; TRBD1 agrees at 10 bases. Germline CDR1 and CDR2: LNHNV and YYDKDF (reference sequence). V lost 1 base to trimming and J lost 2 bases; unmatched junction nucleotides: 20. The CDR3 length is 22 residues.

CDR3 sequence: CASSSLLAGGQWTGELFF. CDR3 nucleotides: TGTGCCAGCAGCTCCTTACTAGCGGGAGGCCAATGGACCGGGGAGCTGTTTTTT. The genes are TRBV5-8 and TRBJ2-2; 12 bases line up with TRBD2. With 3 bases clipped from V and 5 bases from J, the junction kept 11 bases outside the gene matches. CDR1 is SGHTS, CDR2 YDEGEE, per germline. There are 18 residues in the CDR3.

This clone was detected only once. The rearrangement links TRBV24-1 to TRBJ1-3; D gene ambiguous. Germline CDR1 and CDR2: KGHDR and SFDVKD. The V end was cut by 3 bases, the J end by 0 bases, with 11 bases between. The CDR3 consists of 16 residues. The CDR3 is CATSDTRTDSGNTIYF. DNA for the CDR3: TGTGCCACCAGTGATACCCGGACTGACTCTGGAAACACCATATATTTT.

The chain is built from TRBV7-2 and TRBJ2-1; possibly TRBD1 for D (5 bases). Trimming removed 6 bases from V and 4 bases from J, with 13 bases in between. CDR3 size: 14 residues. The germline CDR1 and CDR2 sequences are SGHTA and FQGNSA. The CDR3 loop reads CASRQGPLYNEQFF. CDR3 bases: TGTGCCAGCAGGCAGGGTCCCCTATACAATGAGCAGTTCTTC.

The rearrangement uses TRBV7-9 and TRBJ1-2, with TRBD1 identical over 8 bases. This CDR3 is 14 amino acids long. V shed 5 bases and J 4 bases; nucleotides not matched to a gene: 6. From germline, CDR1 is SEHNR and CDR2 FQNEAQ (reference sequence). The CDR3 DNA reads as TGTGCCAGCAGCCCAGGGGGCCGGGGCTATGGCTACACCTTC. Its protein is CASSPGGRGYGYTF.

The chain has TRBV24-1 and TRBJ2-2, with unresolved D. Looked up from germline, CDR1 is KGHDR and CDR2 is SFDVKD. The CDR3 covers 12 residues. The V gene lost 2 bases and the J gene lost 7 bases, with 4 bases spanning the gap. CDR3 nucleotide sequence: TGTGCCACCAGTGATTCCCACGGGGAGCTGTTTTTT. Amino acid sequence: CATSDSHGELFF.

This rearrangement joins TRBV27 to TRBJ1-6; 7 bases map to TRBD1. The V gene end was trimmed by 5 bases and the J gene end by 5 bases; junction bases not matched to a gene: 6. Germline CDR1 MNHEY, CDR2 SMNVEV (reference sequence). There are 15 residues in the CDR3. The CDR3 loop is CASSANRGNNSPLHF. CDR3 in DNA: TGTGCCAGCAGTGCCAACAGGGGTAATAATTCACCCCTCCACTTT.

This chain uses TRBV3-1 (or the pseudogene TRBV3-2) with TRBJ2-1, with 9 bases fitting TRBD2. With 4 bases clipped from V and 7 bases from J, the junction kept 8 bases outside the gene matches. This CDR3 has 15 amino acids. Germline V gene sequence: CDR1 LGHDT, CDR2 YNNKEL (reference sequence). The CDR3 protein is CASSPSGEAMNEQFF. In DNA form, the CDR3 reads TGTGCCAGCAGCCCTAGCGGGGAGGCCATGAATGAGCAGTTCTTC.

This rearrangement joins TRBV5-6 to TRBJ1-2, with D maybe TRBD1 (6 bases). The V end was cut by 4 bases, the J end by 4 bases, with 14 bases between. Looked up from germline, CDR1 is SGHDT and CDR2 is YYEEEE. The CDR3 extends over 14 amino acids. The DNA for the CDR3 is TGTGCCAGCAGCGGAACTACAGGGTCCTATGGCTACACCTTC. It specifies CASSGTTGSYGYTF.

This chain joins TRBV19 and TRBJ2-2; 8 bases align to TRBD1. The CDR3 consists of 16 residues. V dropped 3 bases and J dropped 1; count of bases not matched to a gene: 4. Looked up from germline, CDR1 is LNHDA and CDR2 is SQIVND (reference sequence). The CDR3 DNA sequence: TGTGCCAGTAGTATTCAGGGGACAGGGAACACCGGGGAGCTGTTTTTT. Translation gives CASSIQGTGNTGELFF. The full variable domain, with the rest looked up from reference TRBV19 and TRBJ2-2, is DGGITQSPKYLFRKEGQNVTLSCEQNLNHDAMYWYRQDPGQGLRLIYYSQIVNDFQKGDIAEGYSVSREKKESFPLTVTSAQKNPTAFYLCASSIQGTGNTGELFFGEGSRLTVL.

The chain uses TRBV18 and TRBJ2-1; TRBD1 agrees at 7 bases. Germline V gene sequence: CDR1 KGHSH, CDR2 LQKENI. This CDR3 has 16 amino acids. Trimming removed 4 bases from V and 7 bases from J; junction bases left unmatched: 13. CDR3 sequence (DNA): TGTGCCAGCTCACTCGTTCAGGGGGTTTCGGGGAATGAGCAGTTCTTC. As protein: CASSLVQGVSGNEQFF.

The chain combines TRBV7-3 with TRBJ2-6; D is undetermined. Germline assignment: CDR1 SGHTA and CDR2 FQGTGA. V dropped 2 bases and J dropped 4 bases, with 12 bases sitting between them. CDR3 size: 16 residues. The CDR3 nucleotides read TGTGCCAGCAGCTTATGGGAAACAGCCGGGGCCAACGTCCTGACTTTC. Translation gives CASSLWETAGANVLTF. Complete variable domain (other parts from reference TRBV7-3 and TRBJ2-6): GAGVSQTPSNKVTEKGKYVELRCDPISGHTALYWYRQSLGQGPEFLIYFQGTGAADDSGLPNDRFFAVRPEGSVSTLKIQRTERGDSAVYLCASSLWETAGANVLTFGAGSRLTVL.